This T cell receptor (beta chain) appears in the sequencing data of a study of blood T cell repertoires in COVID-19 (dated by TCRdb to the early 2020s). A note on the overall study: Collaborator samples came from the United States, Italy and Spain and covered acute and convalescent phases of COVID-19. The material from the prospective study consisted of cDNA or gDNA derived from T cells, B-cell-depleted T cells, or PBMCs. Where available, HLA class I and class II types were taken from metadata supplied by the sample provider and were not determined by assay-based typing. The dataset comprised deeply sampled blood TCRbeta repertoires from subjects exposed to, actively infected with, or recovered from COVID-19. Samples came from the ongoing ImmuneRACE study (first 160 participants) plus 1,254 subjects from 6 global collaborators. A freely available public database, intended as a resource for researchers studying the immune response to SARS-CoV-2, is where the repertoires were released. Sample metadata almost always included a de-identified subject ID, COVID-19 status, age in years and sex.

The immunoSEQ Assay, a bias-controlled multiplex PCR, was used to amplify TCRbeta CDR3 regions from genomic DNA. Turning to the authors' computational methods: The number of nucleated cells in each sample was estimated from the amplification of reference gene primers within the assay. To quantify the absolute abundance of each unique TCRbeta CDR3 rearrangement, sequence reads were collapsed and filtered. For each sample, productive Simpson clonality was calculated as the square root of Simpson's diversity index across productive rearrangements. Not all clones reach the TCRdb copy of this immuneACCESS table, which keeps in-frame sequences only. Checked studies attribute under half of the gap to unresolved V genes and leave the rest unexplained. The V and J calls and clone size were taken over from that table, and D and trimming were inferred from the DNA. The sample has over 200,000 clones on record, nearly 90% of them singletons. The top ten hold roughly 10% of the sample.

As for this clone: Its antigen is currently not known. No base qualities exist here, and no much larger clone lies one base off it.

In the prospective study, participants were 18 to 89 years old, resided in about two dozen geographic areas of the United States, and were enrolled through a virtual design. Cohort assignment in the prospective study relied on participant-reported clinical history from a screening survey and a study questionnaire. Recovered participants in ImmuneRACE Cohort 3 were defined by two consecutive negative NP/OP PCR tests, clearance by a healthcare professional, or resolution of symptoms. Each participant in the prospective study had whole blood, serum and a nasopharyngeal or oropharyngeal swab collected by mobile phlebotomists. Participants in the prospective study had the option to provide additional blood draws and questionnaires over a 2-month period. Before DNA extraction, blood samples from the prospective study were shipped at room temperature or frozen. Results the study describes overall, beyond this receptor: The quantity of clinical and demographic metadata differed by source and by participant and was supplied without curation.

CDR1 MNHEY and CDR2 SVGAGI are derived from the germline V gene. V lost 6 bases and J lost 7 bases; the stretch between them is 13 bases long. Its CDR3 holds 13 amino acids, cysteine through phenylalanine. This entry keeps only the CDR3 DNA: 39 bases, framed from base 1. The rearranged segments are TRBV6-5 and TRBJ1-5; 5 matching bases give a weak D call of TRBD1. Sequencing was done on a sample of PBMCs or T cells enriched from blood (not recorded which). The sequence derives from a man aged 30 to 45 who had recovered from COVID-19. The nucleotide sequence is TGTGCCAGCAGCTGGCGGCGGGGGCAGCCCCAGCATTTT. It translates to CASSWRRGQPQHF.